This TCR beta chain was profiled in a study of T cells in Graves' hyperthyroidism and ophthalmopathy. Study-level results: Patients with ophthalmopathy were separated from those with stable hyperthyroidism by a 13 V-J model.

After removal of 5 bases from V and 3 bases from J, the junction contained 5 bases not matched to a gene. The CDR3 totals 16 residues. Germline V lookup: CDR1 SGHAT, CDR2 FQDESV (reference sequence). On this clonotype: Its antigen is undetermined.

TCR beta CDR3 regions were amplified from RNA transcripts. The TCR CDR3 was amplified in a first-round RT-PCR using the HTBI primer set. TCRdb independently ran MiXCR on the multiplex PCR reads; one entry per CDR3 protein. There are under 300,000 distinct CDR3 sequences in the sample; roughly 13% occur only once, and 7.9% lies in the top ten. Sequences were obtained from blood. The rearrangement uses TRBV11-1 and TRBJ2-1; 12 bases are shared with TRBD2. The receptor's source is a woman between 40 and 50 years old with Graves' hyperthyroidism. The CDR3 DNA reads TGTGCCAGCAGCACCCTAGCGGGAGGGCTCTACAATGAGCAGTTCTTC. Protein: CASSTLAGGLYNEQFF.